This T cell receptor (beta chain) derives from a study of cytomegalovirus exposure and HLA in healthy donors. The study ran its PCR with 60 Vbeta and 13 Jbeta primers. TCRdb keeps only in-frame clones here, not all; method: immunoSEQ multiplex PCR. The data hold about 230,000 clones, with more than 70% observed a single time. Study-wide results and limits: Immune exposure was documented only through CMV serostatus.

The CDR3 runs to 15 residues. Germline V gene sequence: CDR1 MNHEY, CDR2 SVGAGI. J gave up 1 base and V 3 bases, and 4 bases lay outside the gene matches. Concerning this clone itself: Its antigen is undetermined. At the DNA level, this CDR3 is encoded by other sequences in the same sample as well.

The TCR was taken from a boy between 10 and 17 years old in good health and CMV-seronegative. The chain combines TRBV6-5 with TRBJ1-1, with 8 positions matching TRBD1. Source material: PBMCs. CDR3 in amino acids: CASSYRDRTNTEAFF. The CDR3 DNA follows: TGTGCCAGCAGTTATAGGGACAGGACGAACACTGAAGCTTTCTTT.